Listed here are 20 T cell receptor beta chains from one sample, sequenced in a study of blood T cell repertoires in COVID-19. Sequencing used immunoSEQ multiplex PCR; TCRdb keeps in-frame clones, though not all of them. Of under 250,000 clones listed, 80% to 95% are singletons. Material for sequencing was peripheral blood. The receptors stem from a man aged 25-40 years with COVID-19, enrolled during active disease.

The rearrangement uses TRBV6-5 and TRBJ1-2; D is undetermined. CDR1 is MNHEY, CDR2 SVGAGI, per germline. The CDR3 consists of 15 residues. The V end lost 0 bases, the J end lost 4 bases, and 12 bases lay between the germline ends. Here the CDR3 DNA reads TGTGCCAGCAGTTACTCCCTCGGACTAACCTATGGCTACACCTTC. Its protein is CASSYSLGLTYGYTF.

This sequence joins TRBV10-2 and TRBJ1-5; no clear D gene. Germline CDR1 reads WSHSY; CDR2 reads SAAADI. Trimming shortened V by 6 bases and J by 4 bases, and 13 bases separated the two germline ends. The CDR3 spans 14 residues. This chain's CDR3 is CASRWAGSNQPQHF. CDR3 in DNA: TGCGCCAGCAGGTGGGCGGGTTCTAATCAGCCCCAGCATTTT.

The V call is TRBV9, the J call TRBJ2-1; TRBD2 matches 12 bases. This CDR3 comprises 14 residues. Germline V gene data show CDR1 as SGDLS and CDR2 as YYNGEE. J gave up 13 bases and V 0 bases, and 5 bases lay outside the gene matches. The CDR3 DNA reads TGTGCCAGCAGCGTAGGGAGACTAGCGGGGGCCCAGTTCTTC. It codes for CASSVGRLAGAQFF. Combining the CDR3 with reference TRBV9 and TRBJ2-1 gives the whole variable domain DSGVTQTPKHLITATGQRVTLRCSPRSGDLSVYWYQQSLDQGLQFLIQYYNGEERAKGNILERFSAQQFPDLHSELNLSSLELGDSALYFCASSVGRLAGAQFFGPGTRLTVL.

This chain connects TRBV6-5 to TRBJ2-5; the D gene is possibly TRBD1 (6 bases). V was pared by 7 bases and J by 10 bases, with 22 bases between. CDR3 length: 14 amino acids. CDR1 is MNHEY and CDR2 is SVGAGI in the germline V gene. CDR3 bases: TGTGCCAGCAATCCGACAGGCACCCACCGTGGCCAGTACTTC. Its protein product is CASNPTGTHRGQYF.

This chain uses TRBV7-3 with TRBJ1-5; D gene unclear. V was shortened by 5 bases and J by 4 bases, with 9 bases between the two germline ends. The CDR3 has 13 amino acids. In germline, CDR1 is SGHTA, CDR2 FQGTGA. The CDR3 region is CASSPGNNQPQHF. As DNA, the CDR3 is TGTGCCAGCAGCCCCGGGAATAATCAGCCCCAGCATTTT. Using reference TRBV7-3 and TRBJ1-5 for the parts outside the CDR3, the full variable domain is GAGVSQTPSNKVTEKGKYVELRCDPISGHTALYWYRQSLGQGPEFLIYFQGTGAADDSGLPNDRFFAVRPEGSVSTLKIQRTERGDSAVYLCASSPGNNQPQHFGDGTRLSIL.

The chain is built from TRBV30 and TRBJ1-5; tentatively, D is TRBD1 (5 bases). With 2 bases removed from V and 0 bases from J, the gap between germline ends came to 8 bases. Germline V CDR1 and CDR2: GTSNPN, SVGIG (reference sequence). The CDR3 is made up of 14 amino acids. The CDR3 nucleotides are TGTGCCTGGAGTAGGACAATTAGCAATCAGCCCCAGCATTTT. Amino acid sequence: CAWSRTISNQPQHF. Filled out from reference TRBV30 and TRBJ1-5, the complete variable domain reads SQTIHQWPATLVQPVGSPLSLECTVEGTSNPNLYWYRQAAGRGLQLLFYSVGIGQISSEVPQNLSASRPQDRQFILSSKKLLLSDSGFYLCAWSRTISNQPQHFGDGTRLSIL.

The J gene is TRBJ1-3, the V gene TRBV19; no clear D. V was cut by 3 bases and J by 0 bases, with 15 bases left in between. This CDR3 has 17 amino acids. The germline gives CDR1 LNHDA, CDR2 SQIVND (reference sequence). In nucleotides, the CDR3 is TGTGCCAGTAGTATTAGCGGCCCTTCTTACTCTGGAAACACCATATATTTT. It codes for CASSISGPSYSGNTIYF.

The V and J genes are TRBV14 and TRBJ2-3; D might be TRBD2 (6 bases). CDR1 is SGHDN, CDR2 FVKESK, per germline. Trimming took 3 bases from V and 6 from J, leaving 16 bases between them. There are 15 residues in the CDR3. CDR3 sequence reads: CASSQGLDPADTQYF. Written as DNA, the CDR3 is TGTGCCAGCAGCCAGGGACTGGACCCGGCGGATACGCAGTATTTT.

CDR3 sequence reads: CASSPPSGQGTESYEQYF. CDR3 bases: TGTGCCAGCAGCCCCCCCTCCGGACAGGGGACCGAATCCTACGAGCAGTACTTC. The chain recombines TRBV7-7 with TRBJ2-7, with 9 bases matching TRBD1. After removal of 5 bases from V and 1 base from J, the junction contained 15 bases not matched to a gene. The CDR3 runs to 18 residues. Germline loops: CDR1 SSHAT, CDR2 FNYEAQ (reference sequence).

The chain combines TRBV7-7 with TRBJ1-3, with D unresolved. The CDR3 contains 15 residues. Between the trimmed V and J ends, which lost 1 base and 0 bases, there was a span of 7 bases. Germline V gives CDR1 SSHAT, CDR2 FNYEAQ (reference sequence). The CDR3 protein is CASSLDRSSGNTIYF. The CDR3 coding sequence is TGTGCCAGCAGCTTAGACAGAAGCTCTGGAAACACCATATATTTT.

The chain uses TRBV7-6 and TRBJ1-6, with 9 bases that match TRBD1. Germline-derived CDR1 and CDR2 are SGHVS and FNYEAQ. V shed 4 bases, J shed 2 bases, and the junction held 3 bases outside the gene matches. The CDR3 loop spans 16 amino acids. CDR3 bases: TGTGCCAGCAGCTCGGACAGGGGCCCCTATAATTCACCCCTCCACTTT. This sequence encodes CASSSDRGPYNSPLHF. Together with reference TRBV7-6 and TRBJ1-6, the CDR3 gives the full variable domain: GAGVSQSPRYKVTKRGQDVALRCDPISGHVSLYWYRQALGQGPEFLTYFNYEAQQDKSGLPNDRFSAERPEGSISTLTIQRTEQRDSAMYRCASSSDRGPYNSPLHFGNGTRLTVT.

The chain combines TRBV7-9 with TRBJ2-2; 9 positions agree with TRBD2. The CDR3 spans 16 residues. The germline CDR1 and CDR2 sequences are SEHNR and FQNEAQ (reference sequence). V lost 5 bases to trimming and J lost 1 base; unmatched junction nucleotides: 5. CDR3 coding DNA: TGTGCCAGCAGCCTGACGACTAGCGGGAACACCGGGGAGCTGTTTTTT. It specifies CASSLTTSGNTGELFF.

The V call is TRBV2, the J call TRBJ1-5; D unclear. Germline CDR1 SNHLY, CDR2 FYNNEI. With 6 bases removed from V and 7 bases from J, the gap between germline ends came to 13 bases. This CDR3 has 13 amino acids. The CDR3 is CASSPLPGQPQHF. The CDR3 coding sequence is TGTGCCAGCAGCCCATTACCGGGACAGCCCCAGCATTTT.

This chain connects TRBV3-1 (or the pseudogene TRBV3-2) to TRBJ2-5, with a possible D match to TRBD2 (5 bases). In germline, CDR1 is LGHDT, CDR2 YNNKEL (reference sequence). With 0 bases removed from V and 6 bases from J, the gap between germline ends came to 14 bases. This CDR3 is built from 15 residues. This chain's CDR3 is CASSQDSAGRQTQYF. CDR3 DNA sequence: TGTGCCAGCAGCCAAGATTCGGCGGGCAGGCAGACCCAGTACTTC.

This clone was counted between two and nine times. J is TRBJ1-5 and V is TRBV5-6, with TRBD1 matching over 7 bases. CDR1 and CDR2 from the germline V gene are SGHDT and YYEEEE. J lost 1 base, V lost 3 bases, and 7 bases had no gene match. This CDR3 spans 16 amino acids. This chain's CDR3 is CASSSTGTESNQPQHF. In nucleotides, the CDR3 is TGTGCCAGCAGCTCCACCGGGACAGAAAGCAATCAGCCCCAGCATTTT.

The CDR3 sequence: CASSRVSGNNEQFF. The CDR3 DNA reads TGTGCCAGCAGCCGTGTTAGCGGGAACAATGAGCAGTTCTTC. The chain links TRBV14 to TRBJ2-1, with 8 bases lining up with TRBD2. Per the germline V gene, CDR1 is SGHDN and CDR2 is FVKESK. V lost 4 bases and J lost 5; bases outside the gene matches: 4. This CDR3 contains 14 residues.

This clone was counted only a few times. The chain has TRBV10-3 and TRBJ1-6, with 8 bases lining up with TRBD1. The V gene end was trimmed by 2 bases and the J gene end by 10 bases; junction bases not matched to a gene: 4. CDR3 length equals 14 residues. CDR1 is ENHRY, CDR2 SYGVKD, per germline. CDR3 region: CAISENGQGSPLHF. The CDR3 bases are TGTGCCATCAGTGAGAACGGACAGGGATCACCCCTCCACTTT.

The gene calls are TRBV29-1 and TRBJ2-1, with 10 bases lining up with TRBD1. CDR3 length: 13 residues. From germline, CDR1 is SQVTM and CDR2 ANQGSEA. With 7 bases clipped from V and 7 bases from J, the junction kept 7 bases outside the gene matches. CDR3 residues: CSGGTGEPNEQFF. Written as DNA, the CDR3 is TGCAGCGGGGGGACAGGGGAACCTAATGAGCAGTTCTTC.

The gene calls are TRBV27 and TRBJ2-1, with TRBD2 matching 11 bases. J lost 1 base, V lost 8 bases, and 1 base had no gene match. The CDR3 extends over 14 amino acids. Germline values: CDR1 MNHEY, CDR2 SMNVEV (reference sequence). DNA of the CDR3: TGTGCCAGCCGACTAGCGGGGTCCTACAATGAGCAGTTCTTC. Translation gives CASRLAGSYNEQFF.

In this sample, this clone turned up once. The chain uses TRBV6-2 or TRBV6-3 and TRBJ1-1, with a weak D call TRBD1 (5 bases). Trimming pared 5 bases from V and 3 bases from J, leaving 10 bases between. The CDR3 has 13 amino acids. Germline CDR1 and CDR2: MNHEY and SVGEGT. This CDR3 reads CASSRRGDTEAFF. The CDR3, as DNA: TGTGCCAGCAGTCGGCGGGGGGACACTGAAGCTTTCTTT.